This T cell receptor beta chain was profiled in a study of OX40 agonist ivuxolimab in advanced cancers. Background on the study: Under the entry rules, prior anti-PD-1, anti-PD-L1 or anti-CTLA-4 therapy was allowed, and about 40% had some. Study-wide points: The 0.1-3.0 mg/kg partial responders had among the lowest clonal expansion.

Clones were sequenced by immunoSEQ multiplex PCR, and TCRdb holds only the in-frame ones, with some missing. The sample consists of roughly 77,000 clones, 81% of them appearing once. The CDR3 runs to 12 residues. With 6 bases clipped from V and 7 bases from J, the junction kept 6 bases outside the gene matches. CDR1 is SQVTM and CDR2 is ANQGSEA in the germline V gene. Details on this clone: The antigen is undetermined.

This TCR derives from an adult with an advanced solid tumor such as melanoma, head and neck, liver or kidney cancer. V and J are TRBV29-1 and TRBJ2-1; 7 bases fit TRBD1. This specimen consisted of CD4+ or CD8+ T cells sorted from blood, obtained in a trial of the OX40 agonist ivuxolimab. The CDR3 region has the DNA TGCAGCGTGGCGCCGGGACAGAATGAGCAGTTCTTC. Protein sequence: CSVAPGQNEQFF.